There are a few counts of the clone carrying this T cell receptor beta chain. This sample was included in a study of blood T cell repertoires in COVID-19. Assignments of participants to cohorts depended upon their own reported clinical history. Using immunoSEQ multiplex PCR, the repertoire was profiled, and TCRdb retains in-frame clones only, with some absent. There are around 250,000 clones in the sample; approximately 83% occur only once, and under 2.5% lies in the top ten. This CDR3 is 15 amino acids long. Trimming cost V 0 bases and J 5 bases; bases outside gene matches: 7. CDR1 and CDR2 from the germline V gene are MNHEY and SVGAGI.

The material sequenced was PBMCs or T cells enriched from blood (not recorded which). This TCR came from a woman aged 45-59 years who had recovered from COVID-19. The gene calls are TRBV6-5 and TRBJ2-7; the match to TRBD2 covers 7 bases. CDR3 region: CASSYSWTRPNEQYF. The CDR3, as DNA: TGTGCCAGCAGTTACTCCTGGACTAGACCTAACGAGCAGTACTTC.